This TCR beta chain was identified during a study of CD8 T cells in Susac syndrome. In contrast to the negatively isolated CD8+ and CD4+ T cells, TEMRA cells were FACS-enriched. RNA in amounts of 0.5 to 1 ug was reverse transcribed with random hexamers. An immunoSEQ multiplex PCR amplified TCR beta CDR3 over 54 Vbeta and 13 Jbeta. TCRdb redid the calling of the immunoSEQ multiplex PCR reads with MiXCR, one entry per CDR3 protein. Found here are about 430,000 distinct CDR3 sequences, 75% to 90% of them singletons; the top ten hold roughly 0.1%. The source of this sequence is a human donor with multiple sclerosis. Sequenced material: CD8+ T cells from PBMCs.

CDR3 sequence: CASTYPPSGSPGELFF. The CDR3 DNA sequence: TGTGCCAGCACCTACCCGCCTAGCGGGAGTCCCGGGGAGCTGTTTTTT. The chain employs TRBV2 and TRBJ2-2; TRBD2 matches at 10 bases. Trimming cost V 7 bases and J 6 bases; bases outside gene matches: 11. The CDR3 runs to 16 residues. Germline CDR1 reads SNHLY; CDR2 reads FYNNEI. The full variable domain, with the rest looked up from reference TRBV2 and TRBJ2-2, is EPEVTQTPSHQVTQMGQEVILRCVPISNHLYFYWYRQILGQKVEFLVSFYNNEISEKSEIFDDQFSVERPDGSNFTLKIRSTKLEDSAMYFCASTYPPSGSPGELFFGEGSRLTVL.